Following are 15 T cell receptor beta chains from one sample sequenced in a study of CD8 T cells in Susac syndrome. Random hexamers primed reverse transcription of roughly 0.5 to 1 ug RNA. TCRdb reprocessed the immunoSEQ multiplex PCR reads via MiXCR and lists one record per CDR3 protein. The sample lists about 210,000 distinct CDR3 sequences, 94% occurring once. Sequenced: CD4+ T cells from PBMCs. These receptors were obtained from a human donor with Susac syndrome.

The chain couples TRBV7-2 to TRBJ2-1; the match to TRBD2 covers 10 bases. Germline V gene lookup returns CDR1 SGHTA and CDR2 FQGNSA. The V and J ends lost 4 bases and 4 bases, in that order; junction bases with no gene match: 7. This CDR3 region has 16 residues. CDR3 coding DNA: TGTGCCAGCAGCTCCATAATACTAGCGGGGTACAATGAGCAGTTCTTC. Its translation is CASSSIILAGYNEQFF.

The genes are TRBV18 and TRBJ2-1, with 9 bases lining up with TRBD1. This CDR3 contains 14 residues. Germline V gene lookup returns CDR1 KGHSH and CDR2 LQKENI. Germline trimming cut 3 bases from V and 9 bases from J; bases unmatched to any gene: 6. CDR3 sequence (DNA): TGTGCCAGCTCACCGGGACAGGGTTTTAGTGAGCAGTTCTTC. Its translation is CASSPGQGFSEQFF.

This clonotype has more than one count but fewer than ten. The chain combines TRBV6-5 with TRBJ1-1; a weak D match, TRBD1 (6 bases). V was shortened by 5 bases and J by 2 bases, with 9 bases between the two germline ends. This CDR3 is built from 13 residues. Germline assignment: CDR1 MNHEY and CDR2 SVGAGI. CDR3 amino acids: CASSRDKNTEAFF. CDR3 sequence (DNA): TGTGCCAGCAGTAGGGACAAAAACACTGAAGCTTTCTTT.

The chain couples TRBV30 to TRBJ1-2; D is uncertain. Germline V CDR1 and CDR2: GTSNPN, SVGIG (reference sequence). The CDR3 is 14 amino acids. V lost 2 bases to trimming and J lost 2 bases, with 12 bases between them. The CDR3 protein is CAWSSEYRNYGYTF. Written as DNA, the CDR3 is TGTGCCTGGAGTTCAGAGTACAGAAACTATGGCTACACCTTC.

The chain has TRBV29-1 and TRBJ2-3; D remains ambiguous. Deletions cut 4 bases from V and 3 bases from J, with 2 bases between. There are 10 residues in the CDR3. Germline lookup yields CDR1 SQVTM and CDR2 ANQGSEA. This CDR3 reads CSVGTDTQYF. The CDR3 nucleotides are TGCAGCGTTGGTACAGATACGCAGTATTTT.

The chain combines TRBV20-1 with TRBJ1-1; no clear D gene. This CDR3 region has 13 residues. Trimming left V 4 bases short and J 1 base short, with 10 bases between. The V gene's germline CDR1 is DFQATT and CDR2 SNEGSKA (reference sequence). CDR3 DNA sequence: TGCAGTGCTACCCGGACGAGGAACACTGAAGCTTTCTTT. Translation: CSATRTRNTEAFF.

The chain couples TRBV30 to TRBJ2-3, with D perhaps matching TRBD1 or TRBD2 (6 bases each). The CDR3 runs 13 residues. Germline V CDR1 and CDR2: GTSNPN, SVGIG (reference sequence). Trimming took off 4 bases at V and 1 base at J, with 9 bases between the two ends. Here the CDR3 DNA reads TGTGCCTGGACCCGGGGGCGCACAGATACGCAGTATTTT. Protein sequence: CAWTRGRTDTQYF. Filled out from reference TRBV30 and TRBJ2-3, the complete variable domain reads SQTIHQWPATLVQPVGSPLSLECTVEGTSNPNLYWYRQAAGRGLQLLFYSVGIGQISSEVPQNLSASRPQDRQFILSSKKLLLSDSGFYLCAWTRGRTDTQYFGPGTRLTVL.

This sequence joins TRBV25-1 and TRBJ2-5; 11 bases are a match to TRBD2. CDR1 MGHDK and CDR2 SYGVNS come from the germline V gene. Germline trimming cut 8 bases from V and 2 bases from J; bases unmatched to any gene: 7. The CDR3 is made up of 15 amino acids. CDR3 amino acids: CASQGPSGGQETQYF. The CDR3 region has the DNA TGTGCCAGCCAAGGGCCTAGCGGGGGGCAAGAGACCCAGTACTTC.

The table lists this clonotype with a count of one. CDR3 amino acids: CASSLRDRGLRETQYF. Here the CDR3 DNA reads TGTGCCAGCAGTTTAAGGGACAGGGGGCTCAGGGAGACCCAGTACTTC. V is TRBV27 and J is TRBJ2-5, with 12 nucleotides matching TRBD1. Per germline, CDR1 MNHEY and CDR2 SMNVEV (reference sequence). Germline trimming cut 2 bases from V and 5 bases from J; bases unmatched to any gene: 6. There are 16 residues in the CDR3.

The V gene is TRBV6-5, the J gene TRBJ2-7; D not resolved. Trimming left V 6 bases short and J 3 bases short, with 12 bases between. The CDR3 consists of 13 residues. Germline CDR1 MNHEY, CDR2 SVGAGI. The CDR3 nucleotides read TGTGCCAGCAGCCGTGGGCCCGACTACGAGCAGTACTTC. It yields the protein CASSRGPDYEQYF.

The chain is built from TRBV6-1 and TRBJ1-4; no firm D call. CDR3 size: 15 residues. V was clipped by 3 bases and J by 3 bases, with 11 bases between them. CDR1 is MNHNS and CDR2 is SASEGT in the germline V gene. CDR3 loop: CASSEQKGANEKLFF. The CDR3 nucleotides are TGTGCCAGCAGTGAGCAGAAGGGTGCTAATGAAAAACTGTTTTTT.

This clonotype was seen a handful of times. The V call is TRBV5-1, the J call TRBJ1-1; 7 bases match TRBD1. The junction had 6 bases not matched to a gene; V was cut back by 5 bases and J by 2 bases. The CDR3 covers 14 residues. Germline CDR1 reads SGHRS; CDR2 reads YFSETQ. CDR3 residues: CASRAGTANTEAFF. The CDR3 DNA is TGCGCCAGCAGGGCCGGGACAGCTAACACTGAAGCTTTCTTT.

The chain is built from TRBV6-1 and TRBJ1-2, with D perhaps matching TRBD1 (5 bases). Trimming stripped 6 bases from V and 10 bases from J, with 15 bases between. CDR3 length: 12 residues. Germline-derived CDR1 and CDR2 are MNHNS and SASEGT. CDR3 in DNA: TGTGCCAGCAGCCTACTCAGGGTTGACTACACCTTC. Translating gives CASSLLRVDYTF.

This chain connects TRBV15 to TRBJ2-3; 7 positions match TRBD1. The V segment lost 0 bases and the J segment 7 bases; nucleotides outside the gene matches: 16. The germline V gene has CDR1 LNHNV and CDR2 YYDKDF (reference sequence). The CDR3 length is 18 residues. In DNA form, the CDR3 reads TGTGCCACCAGCAGAGAGAGGGCACCAGGGGGTATCAAAAATACGCAGTATTTT. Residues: CATSRERAPGGIKNTQYF.

The CDR3 sequence is CASSEEGADTGELFF. CDR3 nucleotides: TGTGCCAGCAGTGAGGAAGGGGCAGACACCGGGGAGCTGTTTTTT. The rearrangement links TRBV2 to TRBJ2-2; perhaps TRBD1 as D (5 bases). The CDR3 has 15 amino acids. Between the trimmed V and J ends, which lost 3 bases and 3 bases, there was a span of 11 bases. Germline CDR1 SNHLY, CDR2 FYNNEI.